The entry below describes one TCR beta chain. Its antigen is still unknown. The CDR3 runs to 16 residues. The V gene's germline CDR1 is SGHVS and CDR2 FQNEAQ. The junction had 15 bases not matched to a gene; V was cut back by 5 bases and J by 9 bases. This specimen comes from a study of cytomegalovirus exposure and HLA in healthy donors. Data came from immunoSEQ multiplex PCR; TCRdb stores just in-frame clones and leaves some out. The sample holds 130,000 to 150,000 clones, around 90% seen once. Study-wide points: The study put 150 to 200 TCR beta chains on its list as cytomegalovirus-associated.

An approximately 120-subject validation cohort, separate from the approximately 670-subject first cohort, supplied the donors. The TCR comes from a woman aged 25 to 39 in good health and CMV-seropositive. The sequenced sample was PBMCs. The rearrangement joins TRBV7-8 to TRBJ1-5, with 8 bases matching TRBD1. CDR3 loop: CASSERGGTGAGPQHF. The DNA for the CDR3 is TGTGCCAGCAGCGAACGGGGAGGGACAGGCGCCGGGCCCCAGCATTTT.